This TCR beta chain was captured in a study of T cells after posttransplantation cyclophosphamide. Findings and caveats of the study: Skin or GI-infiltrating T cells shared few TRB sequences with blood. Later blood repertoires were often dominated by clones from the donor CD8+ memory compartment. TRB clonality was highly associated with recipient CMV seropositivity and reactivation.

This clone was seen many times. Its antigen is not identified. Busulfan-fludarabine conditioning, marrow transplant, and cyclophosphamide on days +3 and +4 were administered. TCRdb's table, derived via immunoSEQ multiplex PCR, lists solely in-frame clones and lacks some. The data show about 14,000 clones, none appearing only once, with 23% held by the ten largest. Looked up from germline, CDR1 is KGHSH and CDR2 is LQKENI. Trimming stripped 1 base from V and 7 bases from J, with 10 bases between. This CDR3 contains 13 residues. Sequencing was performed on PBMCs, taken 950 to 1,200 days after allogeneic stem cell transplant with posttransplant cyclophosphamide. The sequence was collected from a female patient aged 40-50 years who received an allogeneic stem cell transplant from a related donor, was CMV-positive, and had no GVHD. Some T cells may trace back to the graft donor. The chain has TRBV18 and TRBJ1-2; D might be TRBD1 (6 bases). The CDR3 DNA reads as TGTGCCAGCTCACCACTCCAGGGGTTTGGCTACACCTTC. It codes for CASSPLQGFGYTF.